This paragraph covers one T cell receptor (beta chain) sequence. Its specificity is unknown. This entry is derived from a study of OX40 agonist ivuxolimab in advanced cancers. Study context: Those enrolled were approximately 87% male, with a mean age of 60 years and ages from 23 to 79. Whole-study results and caveats: The CD4+ and CD8+ T cells in the blood had expanded clonally by week 6 at 0.1 to 3.0 mg/kg. More expanded clones were found, on average, in CD8+ than in CD4+ T cells. Some patients who did not respond also had low normalized T-cell clonal expansion.

Only in-frame clones appear in the TCRdb table, and some are missing; sequencing was by immunoSEQ multiplex PCR. The data show about 73,000 clones, more than 85% seen once. There are 14 residues in the CDR3. The germline CDR1 and CDR2 sequences are MRHNA and SNTAGT. The V end lost 8 bases, the J end lost 2 bases, and 13 bases lay between the germline ends. The TCR was taken from an adult with an advanced solid tumor such as melanoma, head and neck, liver or kidney cancer. V gene TRBV6-4 combines with J gene TRBJ2-1; D remains unclear. This sample comprised CD4+ or CD8+ T cells sorted from blood, obtained in a trial of the OX40 agonist ivuxolimab. CDR3 protein: CASSMNAAYNEQFF. CDR3 bases: TGTGCCAGCTCGATGAACGCCGCCTACAATGAGCAGTTCTTC.